The clone carrying this T cell receptor beta chain was picked up many times. This sample is drawn from a study of CD8+CD57+ T cells in acquired aplastic anemia. Study as a whole: Average DNA yield from sorted CD4+ and CD8+ cells was around 3 ug.

The CDR3 is made up of 16 amino acids. Germline CDR1 is KGHDR and CDR2 is SFDVKD. J gave up 5 bases and V 2 bases, and 7 bases lay outside the gene matches. Profiling of TCR beta VDJ combinations and CDR3 sequences used genomic DNA as template. Via MiXCR, TCRdb re-called the reads, giving one row per CDR3 protein. This table has 120,000 or so distinct CDR3 sequences, over 30% appearing once. Sequencing was done on patients that had shown CD8+CD57+ cell expansion by flow cytometry. This chain joins TRBV24-1 and TRBJ2-5; TRBD1 aligns across 10 bases. The TCR originated in a human donor with aplastic anemia. Source material: sorted CD4+, CD8+, or CD8+CD57+ T cells (not recorded which) from PBMCs. The CDR3 region has the DNA TGTGCCACCAGTGATTCTGACAGGGGGCTGCGGGAGACCCAGTACTTC. Encoded protein: CATSDSDRGLRETQYF.